This is a list of T cell receptor beta chains from one sample in a study of spatial heterogeneity in lung cancer. TCRdb redid the calling of the 5' RACE reads with MiXCR, one entry per CDR3 protein. The sample lists around 41,000 distinct CDR3 sequences; nearly 7% were seen once. The material was PBMCs, obtained at surgery. These TCRs come from a female donor with early-stage non-small cell lung cancer. The conserved cysteine and the conserved F or W are not part of the CDR3 here.

j_gene | v_gene | len | CDR3aa
TRBJ2-7 | TRBV6-2/TRBV6-3 | 9 | ARGVSYEQY
TRBJ2-3 | TRBV6-5 | 13 | ASSYMAGLTDTQY
TRBJ2-1 | TRBV7-7 | 13 | ASSLLAGGYNEQF
TRBJ2-7 | TRBV29-1 | 14 | SVEVPRGTGWYEQY
TRBJ1-5 | TRBV12-3/TRBV12-4 | 11 | ASSFQGQGPQH
TRBJ1-3 | TRBV5-1 | 14 | ASSLAGLPSGNTIY
TRBJ2-7 | TRBV19 | 9 | ASRQGGEQY
TRBJ1-1 | TRBV5-1 | 13 | ASSRLPGQNTEAF
TRBJ2-5 | TRBV7-2 | 12 | ASSFGGPQETQY
TRBJ1-1 | TRBV6-5 | 11 | ASSSRPNTEAF
TRBJ2-5 | TRBV7-2 | 13 | ASSLGGAGGETQY
TRBJ1-5 | TRBV12-3/TRBV12-4 | 13 | ASSVIGTANQPQH
TRBJ1-5 | TRBV20-1 | 10 | SAIDRNQPQH
TRBJ2-5 | TRBV4-2 | 12 | ASSQVSGEETQY
TRBJ1-4 | TRBV6-2/TRBV6-3 | 12 | ASSYYSTNEKLF
TRBJ1-6 | TRBV6-5 | 15 | ASRRGFYPGLGAPLH
TRBJ1-1 | TRBV12-3/TRBV12-4 | 14 | ASSLSSKGRESEAF
TRBJ1-1 | TRBV29-1 | 10 | TTGPPNTEAF
TRBJ2-7 | TRBV7-9 | 12 | ASSSQDRGYEQY
TRBJ2-2 | TRBV7-2 | 18 | ASSPRRSGGHYTNTGELF
TRBJ2-5 | TRBV29-1 | 11 | SVDGPTQETQY
TRBJ2-1 | TRBV7-3 | 13 | ASSLGESSYNEQF
TRBJ1-1 | TRBV30 | 12 | AWSVHGQGSEAF
TRBJ2-3 | TRBV7-9 | 10 | ASSLNGDTQY
TRBJ1-1 | TRBV6-5 | 13 | ASSYSLQIPTEAF
TRBJ2-7 | TRBV5-1 | 14 | ASSLEPTGTGYEQY
TRBJ1-1 | TRBV29-1 | 10 | SATTGGTEAF
TRBJ1-5 | TRBV5-5 | 11 | ASSPEANQPQH
TRBJ1-6 | TRBV12-3/TRBV12-4 | 9 | ASSLKGPLH
TRBJ2-3 | TRBV7-2 | 12 | ASSFASGGMTQY
TRBJ1-2 | TRBV2 | 11 | ASRTGEGYGYT
TRBJ2-4 | TRBV19 | 11 | ASRTGQLGIQY
TRBJ2-7 | TRBV6-1 | 11 | ASIPPSSYEQY
TRBJ2-5 | TRBV29-1 | 10 | SPGTGWGTQY
TRBJ2-5 | TRBV29-1 | 10 | SVGRAGETQY
TRBJ2-3 | TRBV7-2 | 17 | ASSTRYLSSGGAPDTQY
TRBJ1-5 | TRBV20-1 | 12 | SARPQLSNQPQH
TRBJ2-3 | TRBV7-2 | 14 | ASSLAAASSTDTQY
TRBJ1-5 | TRBV6-5 | 13 | ASRLLGQGNQPQH
TRBJ1-5 | TRBV12-3/TRBV12-4 | 11 | ASSLRGPEPQH
TRBJ2-7 | TRBV15 | 11 | ATSRVLRGHHL
TRBJ2-1 | TRBV5-1 | 10 | ASLAGHNEQF
TRBJ2-1 | TRBV2 | 14 | ASSVVLPLSYNEQF
TRBJ2-6 | TRBV7-8 | 16 | ASSLRAGTSSGANVLT
TRBJ1-5 | TRBV30 | 11 | AWSRQENQPQH
TRBJ2-5 | TRBV20-1 | 11 | SASDQGQETQY
TRBJ2-7 | TRBV6-2/TRBV6-3 | 12 | ASSGTGTSGKQY
TRBJ2-6 | TRBV2 | 14 | ASRGSVGGGANVLT
TRBJ2-7 | TRBV20-1 | 9 | SASPGNEQY
TRBJ1-1 | TRBV19 | 10 | ASSIRRAEAF
TRBJ1-2 | TRBV5-6 | 16 | ASSLAMSDTAISYGYT
TRBJ2-1 | TRBV24-1 | 16 | ATSPPPLAGGGRDEQF
TRBJ2-1 | TRBV12-3/TRBV12-4 | 12 | ASRFRGQDNEQF
TRBJ2-7 | TRBV12-5 | 10 | ASGRDSGEQY
TRBJ1-4 | TRBV28 | 10 | ASRKGAEKLF
TRBJ2-1 | TRBV10-2 | 11 | ASSLNTYNEQF
TRBJ2-5 | TRBV3-1 | 13 | ASSQALAGRETQY
TRBJ2-1 | TRBV7-9 | 11 | ASSRSGVNEQF
TRBJ2-7 | TRBV3-1 | 14 | ASSRTAWGDSYEQY
TRBJ2-2 | TRBV4-3 | 15 | ASSQTSGRGNTGELF